Below, 18 T cell receptor beta chains from the same sample are listed, as sequenced in a study of PD-1 blockade in classical Hodgkin lymphoma. Produced via immunoSEQ multiplex PCR; TCRdb's table is partial and in-frame only. The sample includes about 93,000 clones, 80% to 90% of them seen just once. Relapse was seen in all patients after autologous stem cell transplantation, and brentuximab vedotin exposure was variable. Specimen: peripheral blood mononuclear cells (PBMCs), collected before the second cycle of nivolumab. The receptors here all came from a human donor with classical Hodgkin lymphoma.

The V gene is TRBV6-6, the J gene TRBJ2-7; TRBD1 matches at 10 bases. This CDR3 is 15 amino acids long. V lost 5 bases, J lost 6 bases, and 10 bases stayed unmatched. Per the germline V gene, CDR1 is MNHNY and CDR2 is SVGAGI (reference sequence). The CDR3 sequence is CASSDGGQGKSEQYF. The CDR3, as DNA: TGTGCCAGCAGTGACGGGGGACAGGGGAAGTCCGAGCAGTACTTC.

The chain links TRBV6-1 to TRBJ1-1; perhaps TRBD1 as D (6 bases). Trimming pared 5 bases from V and 4 bases from J, leaving 11 bases between. The CDR3 sequence is 13 residues long. CDR1 and CDR2 (germline): MNHNS, SASEGT. The CDR3 nucleotides read TGTGCCAGCAGTAAAACAGGGACCACTGAAGCTTTCTTT. It specifies CASSKTGTTEAFF.

The gene calls are TRBV5-1 and TRBJ2-7; D uncertain. V dropped 0 bases and J dropped 6 bases, with 19 bases sitting between them. Germline CDR1 SGHRS, CDR2 YFSETQ. The CDR3 has 16 amino acids. The CDR3 loop reads CASSLGRGERVGEQYF. CDR3 nucleotide sequence: TGCGCCAGCAGCTTGGGACGAGGCGAAAGGGTCGGCGAGCAGTACTTC. The variable domain in full, completed from reference TRBV5-1 and TRBJ2-7, reads KAGVTQTPRYLIKTRGQQVTLSCSPISGHRSVSWYQQTPGQGLQFLFEYFSETQRNKGNFPGRFSGRQFSNSRSEMNVSTLELGDSALYLCASSLGRGERVGEQYFGPGTRLTVT.

This CDR3 reads CASSEPPGRGETQYF. The CDR3 nucleotides read TGTGCCAGCAGTGAACCCCCCGGGAGGGGGGAGACCCAGTACTTC. The genes are TRBV6-1 and TRBJ2-5, with 8 bases identical to TRBD2. Germline-derived CDR1 and CDR2 are MNHNS and SASEGT. This CDR3 is 15 amino acids long. V lost 2 bases, J lost 5 bases, and 7 bases stayed unmatched.

This clone has just one count. J is TRBJ1-3 and V is TRBV27; D possibly corresponds to TRBD1 (5 bases). Looked up from germline, CDR1 is MNHEY and CDR2 is SMNVEV (reference sequence). V was pared by 8 bases and J by 2 bases, with 13 bases between. The CDR3 is 14 residues long. The CDR3 loop is CASSPARAGNTIYF. The DNA of the CDR3 is TGTGCCAGCTCACCCGCCAGGGCTGGAAACACCATATATTTT.

This clone was picked up many times. J is TRBJ2-7 and V is TRBV7-9, with D unclear. Germline V gene data show CDR1 as SEHNR and CDR2 as FQNEAQ (reference sequence). V was cut by 1 base and J by 2 bases, with 9 bases left in between. This CDR3 spans 14 amino acids. The CDR3: CASSLVDGTYEQYF. For the CDR3, the DNA is TGTGCCAGCAGCTTAGTGGACGGAACCTACGAGCAGTACTTC.

This sequence joins TRBV19 and TRBJ2-7; 7 bases agree with TRBD2. V was clipped by 6 bases and J by 6 bases; unmatched bases: 5. This CDR3 is built from 12 residues. Germline CDR1 and CDR2: LNHDA and SQIVND (reference sequence). CDR3 in amino acids: CASSRGDFEQYF. For the CDR3, the DNA is TGTGCCAGTAGCCGGGGGGATTTCGAGCAGTACTTC. Based on the CDR3 plus reference TRBV19 and TRBJ2-7, the full variable domain is DGGITQSPKYLFRKEGQNVTLSCEQNLNHDAMYWYRQDPGQGLRLIYYSQIVNDFQKGDIAEGYSVSREKKESFPLTVTSAQKNPTAFYLCASSRGDFEQYFGPGTRLTVT.

The CDR3 protein is CAISGGAGTEAFF. The CDR3 DNA sequence: TGTGCCATCAGTGGAGGGGCGGGGACTGAAGCTTTCTTT. V gene TRBV10-3 combines with J gene TRBJ1-1, with D tentatively TRBD1 (5 bases). CDR1 is ENHRY and CDR2 is SYGVKD in the germline V gene. This CDR3 spans 13 amino acids. V lost 4 bases and J lost 5, with 11 bases in between.

V gene TRBV2 combines with J gene TRBJ1-2, with D possibly matching TRBD1 (5 bases). V was clipped by 4 bases and J by 0 bases, with 12 bases between them. This CDR3 is built from 15 residues. In germline, CDR1 is SNHLY, CDR2 FYNNEI. The DNA of the CDR3 is TGTGCCAGCAGTGTGTCGGGGCTCTCTAACTATGGCTACACCTTC. Its protein is CASSVSGLSNYGYTF.

This sequence joins TRBV5-1 and TRBJ1-1; 8 bases agree with TRBD1. After removal of 1 base from V and 0 bases from J, the junction contained 2 bases not matched to a gene. The CDR3 runs to 15 residues. Germline assignment: CDR1 SGHRS and CDR2 YFSETQ. The CDR3 region has the DNA TGCGCCAGCAGCTTGACAGGGGGGATGAACACTGAAGCTTTCTTT. Its protein is CASSLTGGMNTEAFF.

The chain employs TRBV7-8 and TRBJ2-7; weak D call: TRBD1 (6 bases). V lost 5 bases and J lost 3, with 11 bases in between. Per germline, CDR1 SGHVS and CDR2 FQNEAQ. The CDR3 runs 13 residues. CDR3 in DNA: TGTGCCAGCAGCATGACAGGCCGCTACGAGCAGTACTTC. Encoded protein: CASSMTGRYEQYF.

This chain links TRBV9 with TRBJ2-3; perhaps TRBD1 as D (6 bases). CDR3 length equals 12 residues. V was trimmed by 4 bases and J by 6 bases, leaving 9 bases between them. The germline CDR1 and CDR2 sequences are SGDLS and YYNGEE. CDR3 nucleotides: TGTGCCAGCAGCCCCCAGGGGGATACGCAGTATTTT. It is translated as CASSPQGDTQYF.

The chain couples TRBV7-9 to TRBJ2-5; 12 positions agree with TRBD1. The CDR3 loop spans 15 amino acids. Trimming removed 2 bases from V and 7 bases from J; junction bases left unmatched: 5. Germline lookup yields CDR1 SEHNR and CDR2 FQNEAQ (reference sequence). DNA of the CDR3: TGTGCCAGCAGCTTACCGGGACAGGGGGCGGGGACCCAGTACTTC. Amino acids: CASSLPGQGAGTQYF.

V is TRBV7-2 and J is TRBJ2-5, with a weak D call TRBD1 (5 bases). Germline CDR1 and CDR2: SGHTA and FQGNSA. This CDR3 spans 13 amino acids. V was clipped by 5 bases and J by 2 bases, with 9 bases between them. The CDR3 sequence: CASSPGFQETQYF. CDR3 bases: TGTGCCAGCAGCCCAGGGTTTCAAGAGACCCAGTACTTC.

V and J are TRBV7-8 and TRBJ2-1, with D possibly being TRBD2 (5 bases). From germline, CDR1 is SGHVS and CDR2 FQNEAQ. This CDR3 comprises 14 residues. V was trimmed by 4 bases and J by 2 bases, leaving 9 bases between them. CDR3 DNA: TGTGCCAGCAGCTCGGAGCGGACCTACAATGAGCAGTTCTTC. It encodes CASSSERTYNEQFF.

The rearrangement joins TRBV5-1 to TRBJ2-5, with D unresolved. V was shortened by 4 bases and J by 0 bases, with 13 bases between the two germline ends. CDR3 length: 15 residues. The germline V gene has CDR1 SGHRS and CDR2 YFSETQ. The CDR3 spells CASSPRPADQETQYF. CDR3 nucleotide sequence: TGCGCCAGCAGCCCCAGGCCAGCCGACCAAGAGACCCAGTACTTC.

This clone showed up just once. The J gene is TRBJ2-6, the V gene TRBV11-2; 8 bases map to TRBD1. V lost 3 bases and J lost 3; bases outside the gene matches: 7. CDR3 length equals 17 residues. Germline V gives CDR1 SGHAT, CDR2 FQNNGV. CDR3 protein: CASSFSQGAFGANVLTF. CDR3 sequence (DNA): TGTGCCAGCAGCTTCAGCCAGGGGGCGTTTGGGGCCAACGTCCTGACTTTC.

This clone appeared a single time. The chain joins TRBV11-2 to TRBJ2-3; TRBD1 or TRBD2 may be the D gene (5 bases each). Looked up from germline, CDR1 is SGHAT and CDR2 is FQNNGV. This CDR3 is 16 amino acids long. Trimming took off 2 bases at V and 4 bases at J, with 16 bases between the two ends. The CDR3 here is CASSLTWGRSADTQYF. The CDR3 nucleotides are TGTGCCAGCAGCTTAACGTGGGGGAGATCGGCAGATACGCAGTATTTT.